The entry below gives a single TCR beta chain sequence along with its context. Its antigen is still unknown. The assay was immunoSEQ multiplex PCR, and TCRdb's table has in-frame clones only and misses some. Altogether roughly 82,000 clones are present, approximately 84% being singletons, with the ten largest covering approximately 18%. This entry belongs to a study of identifying expanded T cells in peripheral blood. Overall study results and limits: Across healthy donors, higher total template counts meant significantly greater approximately two-week count variance. Differentially abundant clones: about 1.2 between replicates, approximately 15 at around 15 days, 18 to 20 at four.

Collection occurred without any documented infections or immune events in donors. With V trimmed by 8 bases and J by 2 bases, 2 bases remained unmatched. Per germline, CDR1 LNHDA and CDR2 SQIVND (reference sequence). This CDR3 spans 13 amino acids. V is TRBV19 and J is TRBJ2-5; 10 bases fit TRBD1. The sequenced material came from blood. The TCR sequence derives from a person between 18 and 75 years old in good health. Written as DNA, the CDR3 is TGTGCCAGTCGGGACAGGGGACAAGAGACCCAGTACTTC. Translating it yields CASRDRGQETQYF.